The 31 T cell receptor beta chains reported below all come from one sample, sequenced in a study of cytomegalovirus exposure and HLA in healthy donors. PCR used 60 Vbeta primers and 13 Jbeta primers. The assay was immunoSEQ multiplex PCR, and TCRdb's table has in-frame clones only and misses some. The data contain about 87,000 clones, less than 80% of them singletons. Sequences were obtained from PBMCs. Receptor source: a man between 25 and 39 years old in good health and CMV-seropositive.

This sequence joins TRBV7-9 and TRBJ2-7, with 7 bases aligning to TRBD2. The trim removed 1 base at V and 1 base at J, leaving 1 base unmatched. CDR3 length: 14 residues. Per the germline V gene, CDR1 is SEHNR and CDR2 is FQNEAQ (reference sequence). In nucleotides, the CDR3 is TGTGCCAGCAGCTTAGGGGGAGGGTCCTACGAGCAGTACTTC. This sequence encodes CASSLGGGSYEQYF.

The chain links TRBV28 to TRBJ1-4; D is perhaps TRBD1 (5 bases). CDR1 MDHEN and CDR2 SYDVKM come from the germline V gene. Trimming took off 7 bases at V and 2 bases at J, with 20 bases between the two ends. This CDR3 is built from 17 residues. CDR3 residues: CASTWRYRRGTNEKLFF. The DNA of the CDR3 is TGTGCCAGCACTTGGAGATACCGAAGGGGCACTAATGAAAAACTGTTTTTT. Filled out from reference TRBV28 and TRBJ1-4, the complete variable domain reads DVKVTQSSRYLVKRTGEKVFLECVQDMDHENMFWYRQDPGLGLRLIYFSYDVKMKEKGDIPEGYSVSREKKERFSLILESASTNQTSMYLCASTWRYRRGTNEKLFFGSGTQLSVL.

This chain uses TRBV29-1 with TRBJ2-3; a weak D match, TRBD2 (5 bases). Germline CDR1 SQVTM, CDR2 ANQGSEA. V was trimmed by 6 bases and J by 0 bases, leaving 16 bases between them. The CDR3 extends over 15 amino acids. The CDR3 reads CSVPPRGLSTDTQYF. CDR3 nucleotides: TGCAGCGTCCCACCCCGCGGACTTAGCACAGATACGCAGTATTTT.

The chain couples TRBV25-1 to TRBJ2-1; TRBD2 agrees at 8 bases. The CDR3 length is 15 residues. The J segment lost 4 bases and the V segment lost 7 bases, leaving 9 bases of the junction unmatched. The germline gives CDR1 MGHDK, CDR2 SYGVNS. CDR3 nucleotides: TGTGCCAGCACTCCCAGCAGCGGGGGATACAATGAGCAGTTCTTC. Translation: CASTPSSGGYNEQFF.

V gene TRBV5-6 combines with J gene TRBJ1-5; 8 bases are shared with TRBD1. Trimming removed 5 bases from V and 7 bases from J; junction bases left unmatched: 2. The CDR3 loop spans 12 amino acids. CDR1 SGHDT and CDR2 YYEEEE come from the germline V gene. The CDR3 nucleotides are TGTGCCAGCAGTACAGGGGGACAGCCCCAGCATTTT. It is translated as CASSTGGQPQHF.

This clone was recorded a few times. This chain connects TRBV2 to TRBJ1-2; D possibly corresponds to TRBD1 (6 bases). In germline, CDR1 is SNHLY, CDR2 FYNNEI. This CDR3 is 13 amino acids long. The V end was cut by 7 bases, the J end by 4 bases, with 13 bases between. The DNA of the CDR3 is TGTGCCAGCATGGAGAGACAGGCCTATGGCTACACCTTC. Protein product: CASMERQAYGYTF.

The rearrangement uses TRBV11-2 and TRBJ2-7; 9 bases agree with TRBD1. Germline CDR1 is SGHAT and CDR2 is FQNNGV. Trimming removed 2 bases from V and 3 bases from J; junction bases left unmatched: 8. This CDR3 spans 16 amino acids. CDR3 sequence (DNA): TGTGCCAGCAGCTTAATTAGGCGACAGGGGGACTACGAGCAGTACTTC. Encoded protein: CASSLIRRQGDYEQYF. The full variable domain, completed using reference TRBV11-2 and TRBJ2-7, is EAGVAQSPRYKIIEKRQSVAFWCNPISGHATLYWYQQILGQGPKLLIQFQNNGVVDDSQLPKDRFSAERLKGVDSTLKIQPAKLEDSAVYLCASSLIRRQGDYEQYFGPGTRLTVT.

The chain couples TRBV15 to TRBJ2-3; tentatively, D is TRBD1 (5 bases). Germline CDR1 LNHNV, CDR2 YYDKDF (reference sequence). The V and J ends lost 3 bases and 5 bases respectively, with 15 bases between them. The CDR3 runs to 15 residues. CDR3 protein: CATSRYSGNEDTQYF. CDR3 in DNA: TGTGCCACCAGCAGGTACTCAGGGAACGAAGATACGCAGTATTTT.

This chain joins TRBV18 and TRBJ1-3; 10 nucleotides align to TRBD1. There are 15 residues in the CDR3. The V and J ends lost 3 bases and 2 bases, in that order; junction bases with no gene match: 1. Germline CDR1 reads KGHSH; CDR2 reads LQKENI. The CDR3 region has the DNA TGTGCCAGCTCACCCGACAGGGGGCCTGGAAACACCATATATTTT. Its protein product is CASSPDRGPGNTIYF. Full variable domain (remainder filled in from reference TRBV18 and TRBJ1-3): NAGVMQNPRHLVRRRGQEARLRCSPMKGHSHVYWYRQLPEEGLKFMVYLQKENIIDESGMPKERFSAEFPKEGPSILRIQQVVRGDSAAYFCASSPDRGPGNTIYFGEGSWLTVV.

V is TRBV7-3 and J is TRBJ1-3; 7 bases fit TRBD1. CDR3 length: 15 amino acids. Germline CDR1 and CDR2: SGHTA and FQGTGA. The V segment lost 3 bases and the J segment 1 base; nucleotides outside the gene matches: 3. The CDR3 sequence is CASSFSGGSGNTIYF. DNA of the CDR3: TGTGCCAGCAGCTTTTCAGGGGGTTCTGGAAACACCATATATTTT.

The genes are TRBV2 and TRBJ1-1; D is undetermined. Germline CDR1 SNHLY, CDR2 FYNNEI. Trimming pared 8 bases from V and 9 bases from J, leaving 10 bases between. CDR3 length: 10 amino acids. CDR3 DNA sequence: TGTGCCAGCGCGGAGTTTAAAGCTTTCTTT. It is translated as CASAEFKAFF.

The chain couples TRBV7-3 to TRBJ2-7; 10 bases are shared with TRBD2. The trim removed 4 bases at V and 1 base at J, leaving 19 bases unmatched. The CDR3 contains 20 residues. The germline V gene has CDR1 SGHTA and CDR2 FQGTGA. Here the CDR3 reads CASSSNTSGRAVNSSYEQYF. The CDR3 region has the DNA TGTGCCAGCAGCTCGAACACGAGCGGGAGGGCCGTGAACTCGTCCTACGAGCAGTACTTC.

V usage is TRBV9 and J usage is TRBJ2-1; TRBD2 matches at 12 bases. Germline CDR1 is SGDLS and CDR2 is YYNGEE. The junction had 5 bases not matched to a gene; V was cut back by 1 base and J by 6 bases. There are 16 residues in the CDR3. CDR3 sequence (DNA): TGTGCCAGCAGCGTAACGACTAGCGGGGGTACCAATGAGCAGTTCTTC. Translated: CASSVTTSGGTNEQFF.

The rearrangement links TRBV6-5 to TRBJ2-1; 7 nucleotides agree with TRBD1. The CDR3 runs 13 residues. Germline assignment: CDR1 MNHEY and CDR2 SVGAGI. Germline trimming cut 2 bases from V and 9 bases from J; bases unmatched to any gene: 4. The CDR3: CASSYRQGSEQFF. The CDR3 nucleotides read TGTGCCAGCAGTTACCGACAGGGTAGTGAGCAGTTCTTC.

The CDR3 loop is CASSLNGGSSTDTQYF. Here the CDR3 DNA reads TGTGCCAGCAGCTTAAATGGCGGGTCTAGCACAGATACGCAGTATTTT. This sequence joins TRBV7-3 and TRBJ2-3; D is perhaps TRBD2 (5 bases). Trimming cost V 1 base and J 0 bases, with 11 bases left between them. CDR1 and CDR2 from the germline V gene are SGHTA and FQGTGA. The CDR3 spans 16 residues.

Here the CDR3 reads CASRSGQGRTYEQYF. The CDR3 region has the DNA TGTGCCAGCAGATCCGGACAGGGGAGGACCTACGAGCAGTACTTC. The chain combines TRBV27 with TRBJ2-7, with TRBD1 matching over 9 bases. The trim removed 6 bases at V and 2 bases at J, leaving 8 bases unmatched. Germline V gene sequence: CDR1 MNHEY, CDR2 SMNVEV (reference sequence). The CDR3 covers 15 residues.

The CDR3 sequence is CASSFPDQGEQFF. The CDR3 nucleotides are TGTGCCAGCAGTTTCCCCGACCAGGGCGAGCAGTTCTTC. The V gene is TRBV5-4, the J gene TRBJ2-1; perhaps TRBD1 as D (5 bases). The germline V gene has CDR1 SGHNT and CDR2 YYREEE (reference sequence). V dropped 5 bases and J dropped 10 bases, with 16 bases sitting between them. The CDR3 is made up of 13 amino acids.

V gene TRBV28 combines with J gene TRBJ1-1, with D perhaps TRBD1 (6 bases). Germline-derived CDR1 and CDR2 are MDHEN and SYDVKM. The germline V and J ends were trimmed by 6 bases and 8 bases, with 13 bases remaining between them. The CDR3 length is 12 residues. The CDR3 DNA sequence: TGTGCCAGCAGGGACAGCCTCAGGGAAGCTTTCTTT. This translates into CASRDSLREAFF.

The rearrangement joins TRBV25-1 to TRBJ1-5; 10 bases agree with TRBD1. CDR3 size: 16 residues. CDR1 MGHDK and CDR2 SYGVNS come from the germline V gene. V lost 1 base and J lost 2; bases outside the gene matches: 2. The CDR3 region has the DNA TGTGCCAGCAGTGAATCTGGGACAGGGGGCAATCAGCCCCAGCATTTT. Encoded protein: CASSESGTGGNQPQHF.

The V call is TRBV6-5, the J call TRBJ2-3, with D perhaps matching TRBD1 (5 bases). V dropped 2 bases and J dropped 3 bases, with 12 bases sitting between them. This CDR3 is built from 15 residues. Germline V gene sequence: CDR1 MNHEY, CDR2 SVGAGI. The CDR3 DNA reads TGTGCCAGCAGTTACCGCAGGGTTGGTACAGATACGCAGTATTTT. Its protein product is CASSYRRVGTDTQYF.

This clone was found once. This sequence joins TRBV18 and TRBJ1-2; D may be TRBD1 (6 bases). The CDR3 runs to 13 residues. Germline loops: CDR1 KGHSH, CDR2 LQKENI. The V and J ends lost 6 bases and 3 bases respectively, with 11 bases between them. The CDR3 coding sequence is TGTGCCAGCTCTTCAGGGGAAGACTATGGCTACACCTTC. It translates to CASSSGEDYGYTF.

The chain employs TRBV18 and TRBJ2-7; 12 bases map to TRBD1. The CDR3 spans 17 residues. J gave up 2 bases and V 5 bases, and 10 bases lay outside the gene matches. CDR1 and CDR2 from the germline V gene are KGHSH and LQKENI. The CDR3 DNA follows: TGTGCCAGCTCAAGCGTATTCGGGACAGGGGGCACCTACGAGCAGTACTTC. Its protein is CASSSVFGTGGTYEQYF. Combining the CDR3 with reference TRBV18 and TRBJ2-7 gives the whole variable domain NAGVMQNPRHLVRRRGQEARLRCSPMKGHSHVYWYRQLPEEGLKFMVYLQKENIIDESGMPKERFSAEFPKEGPSILRIQQVVRGDSAAYFCASSSVFGTGGTYEQYFGPGTRLTVT.

V is TRBV4-2 and J is TRBJ2-7, with TRBD2 matching 10 bases. Germline CDR1 is LGHNA and CDR2 is YNFKEQ. Germline trimming cut 2 bases from V and 4 bases from J; bases unmatched to any gene: 5. This CDR3 contains 15 residues. This CDR3 reads CASSQRLAGEYEQYF. In DNA form, the CDR3 reads TGTGCCAGCAGCCAACGGCTAGCGGGGGAGTACGAGCAGTACTTC.

The chain employs TRBV5-6 and TRBJ1-1; the match to TRBD1 covers 8 bases. The V and J ends lost 0 bases and 5 bases, in that order; junction bases with no gene match: 3. This CDR3 spans 14 amino acids. From germline, CDR1 is SGHDT and CDR2 YYEEEE. In DNA, the CDR3 is TGTGCCAGCAGCTTGGACAGGGGGGGGACTGAAGCTTTCTTT. As protein: CASSLDRGGTEAFF.

The chain recombines TRBV6-1 with TRBJ1-5, with D maybe TRBD1 (5 bases). CDR1 and CDR2 from the germline V gene are MNHNS and SASEGT. Between the trimmed V and J ends, which lost 10 bases and 5 bases, there was a span of 15 bases. CDR3 size: 13 residues. This chain's CDR3 is CATTQGVYQPQHF. In nucleotides, the CDR3 is TGTGCCACCACGCAAGGGGTCTATCAGCCCCAGCATTTT.

This clone appeared a few times. This chain links TRBV4-2 with TRBJ2-3; tentative D call: TRBD1 (7 bases). The V end was cut by 0 bases, the J end by 2 bases, with 18 bases between. Looked up from germline, CDR1 is LGHNA and CDR2 is YNFKEQ. The CDR3 contains 18 residues. CDR3 loop: CASSQERGTVAHTDTQYF. The CDR3 nucleotides read TGTGCCAGCAGCCAAGAACGGGGGACAGTTGCCCACACAGATACGCAGTATTTT.

The chain couples TRBV27 to TRBJ2-3; 7 bases align to TRBD2. CDR1 and CDR2 (germline): MNHEY, SMNVEV (reference sequence). V lost 5 bases and J lost 6; bases outside the gene matches: 5. This CDR3 is built from 13 residues. As DNA, the CDR3 is TGTGCCAGCAGTATTCGGGGGGTTGATACGCAGTATTTT. Translating it yields CASSIRGVDTQYF.

This clone was seen more than once but under ten times. The chain links TRBV7-2 to TRBJ2-5, with 12 bases identical to TRBD1. This CDR3 has 15 residues. After removal of 8 bases from V and 5 bases from J, the junction contained 9 bases not matched to a gene. Per germline, CDR1 SGHTA and CDR2 FQGNSA. The CDR3 coding sequence is TGTGCCAGCTCTCGGGACAGGGGGCTGAGGGAGACCCAGTACTTC. Translation gives CASSRDRGLRETQYF.

The rearrangement joins TRBV5-6 to TRBJ2-1, with 12 bases identical to TRBD2. This CDR3 comprises 16 residues. The germline gives CDR1 SGHDT, CDR2 YYEEEE. The trim removed 0 bases at V and 8 bases at J, leaving 6 bases unmatched. The CDR3 reads CASSLGASGGAYEQFF. CDR3 sequence (DNA): TGTGCCAGCAGCTTGGGGGCTAGCGGGGGGGCCTATGAGCAGTTCTTC.

This rearrangement joins TRBV5-1 to TRBJ1-4; 9 bases are shared with TRBD1. Trimming took 2 bases from V and 3 from J; bases not matched to a gene: 5. Germline V gene sequence: CDR1 SGHRS, CDR2 YFSETQ. This CDR3 has 16 amino acids. The CDR3 DNA reads as TGCGCCAGCAGCTTCGGACAGGGGATGGCTAATGAAAAACTGTTTTTT. Residues: CASSFGQGMANEKLFF. The full variable domain, with the rest looked up from reference TRBV5-1 and TRBJ1-4, is KAGVTQTPRYLIKTRGQQVTLSCSPISGHRSVSWYQQTPGQGLQFLFEYFSETQRNKGNFPGRFSGRQFSNSRSEMNVSTLELGDSALYLCASSFGQGMANEKLFFGSGTQLSVL.

The CDR3 spells CASSLYSGQTYEQYF. CDR3 nucleotides: TGTGCCAGCAGTTTGTACTCCGGACAGACCTACGAGCAGTACTTC. The gene calls are TRBV27 and TRBJ2-7; tentative D call: TRBD1 (6 bases). V was pared by 3 bases and J by 2 bases, with 14 bases between. There are 15 residues in the CDR3. Germline lookup yields CDR1 MNHEY and CDR2 SMNVEV (reference sequence).